This TCR beta chain appears in the sequencing data of a study of OX40 agonist ivuxolimab in advanced cancers. Study details: Three partial responders included one hepatocellular carcinoma patient and two cutaneous melanoma patients. Study-level findings and limits: Relative to CD4+, CD8+ T cells held more expanded clones on average.

As concerns this clone: Its antigen is undetermined.

CDR3 length: 14 residues. V gave up 6 bases and J gave up 4 bases, with 13 bases separating them. In germline, CDR1 is MDHEN, CDR2 SYDVKM. Some clones are missing from TCRdb's copy, which holds only in-frame ones; the method was immunoSEQ multiplex PCR. The table shows some 72,000 clones, with about 91% occurring only once. The sequenced sample was CD4+ or CD8+ T cells sorted from blood, obtained in a trial of the OX40 agonist ivuxolimab. The chain has TRBV28 and TRBJ1-3; no clear D. The TCR comes from an adult with an advanced solid tumor such as melanoma, head and neck, liver or kidney cancer. The CDR3 DNA reads as TGTGCCAGCAGATCGACCCCGGGGGGAAACACCATATATTTT. It specifies CASRSTPGGNTIYF.